This entry is about one T cell receptor beta chain. What it binds is unknown. CD4+ cells were split into CD45RA+ naive and CD45RA-negative memory subsets. This sample is drawn from a study of shared clonotypes between healthy human individuals. Study-wide points: Shared clonotypes: approximately 5.3% naive CD4, around 3.4% naive CD8, about 2.4% memory CD4, under 0.5% memory CD8. Clonotypes not shared had lower generation probabilities than those common to all four donors.

TCRdb's table, derived via immunoSEQ multiplex PCR, lists solely in-frame clones and lacks some. This sample has 2 million to 3 million clones, with 93% found just once. Sequencing used naive CD4+ T cells from PBMCs. The subset here: CD45RA+ positively selected. This receptor was obtained from a man aged 18 to 30 in good health. Some clones in this sample may be carry-over from other donors' samples.

The CDR3 is CASSSQGGNTEAFF. CDR3 DNA: TGTGCCAGCAGCTCGCAGGGGGGGAACACTGAAGCTTTCTTT. The rearrangement uses TRBV11-3 and TRBJ1-1; 7 nucleotides line up with TRBD1. J was trimmed by 1 base and V by 4 bases; bases with no gene match: 3. Germline V lookup: CDR1 SGHNT, CDR2 YENEEA. The CDR3 loop spans 14 amino acids.